The rows below give T cell receptor beta chains drawn from one sample of a study of response to subunit inactivated influenza vaccine. One entry per CDR3 protein, called by TCRdb with MiXCR from the RT-PCR reads. The profile shows just under 550,000 distinct CDR3 sequences, around a quarter of them singletons. This same sample was also part of a study on T cells expressing NK-cell markers.

The sample in question was CD4+ T cells sorted from PBMCs, obtained about 11 days after vaccination. The receptors stem from a man between 45 and 60 years old who received an inactivated influenza vaccine. Each CDR3 is given with its conserved first and last residue. A D gene is named only where the DNA matches it firmly. Clone size is shown for a subset of rows, as once, few, many or a class of expanded clone.

>18|TRBV15|TRBD2|NA|TRBJ2-1
TGTGCCACCAGCTCCATTTGGAGCGGGAGAGTTACCTACAATGAGCAGTTCTTC
CATSSIWSGRVTYNEQFF
>14|TRBV30|TRBD1|NA|TRBJ2-3
TGTGCCTGGACCCTGACAGGGATCACAGATACGCAGTATTTT
CAWTLTGITDTQYF
>15|TRBV9|TRBD1|NA|TRBJ1-2
TGTGCCAGCAGCCAAGGAGGGGGCCATAACTATGGCTACACCTTC
CASSQGGGHNYGYTF
>16|TRBV7-7|NA|NA|TRBJ2-3
TGTGCCAGCAGCCCCCTGTTGGGGGGCTGGGGAGATACGCAGTATTTT
CASSPLLGGWGDTQYF
>14|TRBV12-3/TRBV12-4|NA|few|TRBJ2-3
TGTGCCAGCAGTCCCAGGCCAGAAGTGGATACGCAGTATTTT
CASSPRPEVDTQYF
>14|TRBV7-2|NA|NA|TRBJ1-2
TGTGCCAGCAGCTTATTGTCGGGGGACTATGGCTACACCTTC
CASSLLSGDYGYTF
>11|TRBV6-6|NA|few|TRBJ1-4
TGTGCCACCCAGGGGTTTGAAAAACTGTTTTTT
CATQGFEKLFF
>14|TRBV7-9|TRBD1|NA|TRBJ1-6
TGTGCCAGCAGCAGGGACAGACTAGATTCACCCCTCCACTTT
CASSRDRLDSPLHF
>11|TRBV2|TRBD2|NA|TRBJ2-7
TGTGCCAGCAGGGGACTAGTCACCCAGTACTTC
CASRGLVTQYF
>15|TRBV4-3|NA|NA|TRBJ2-3
TGCGCCAGCAGCCAAGAGCTGACCCGCACAGATACGCAGTATTTT
CASSQELTRTDTQYF
>15|TRBV5-8|NA|NA|TRBJ1-1
TGTGCCAGCACCCGGGATCGGCACATGAACACTGAAGCTTTCTTT
CASTRDRHMNTEAFF
>13|TRBV2|TRBD2|few|TRBJ2-7
TGTGCCAGCAGTGTTACGGGGGGAATCGAGCAGTACTTC
CASSVTGGIEQYF
>13|TRBV18|NA|few|TRBJ1-5
TGTGCCAGCTCAAGAGCTCCTCACGAGCCCCAGCATTTT
CASSRAPHEPQHF
>14|TRBV7-2|NA|few|TRBJ2-1
TGTGCCAGCAGCTTAGTTCCGCGGGCCAATGAGCAGTTCTTC
CASSLVPRANEQFF
>14|TRBV6-1|TRBD1|few|TRBJ1-2
TGTGCCAGCAGCCAATCCCCGGGACAGGGATCCTACACCTTC
CASSQSPGQGSYTF
>14|TRBV29-1|TRBD2|many|TRBJ2-7
TGCAGCGCCGTACTAGCGGGGCTGGAGTACGAGCAGTACTTC
CSAVLAGLEYEQYF
>15|TRBV5-1|NA|NA|TRBJ1-4
TGCGCCAGCAGCTTAGCCTCTTCAACTAATGAAAAACTGTTTTTT
CASSLASSTNEKLFF
>15|TRBV12-3/TRBV12-4|TRBD2|few|TRBJ2-1
TGTGCCAGCAGCCCTACTAGCGGGGGGGCCAATGCTCAGTTCTTC
CASSPTSGGANAQFF
>16|TRBV20-1|NA|NA|TRBJ2-3
TGCAGTGCTAGATCTATGGAGGGGGGTTTCACAGATACGCAGTATTTT
CSARSMEGGFTDTQYF
>14|TRBV7-2|NA|few|TRBJ2-5
TGTGCCAGCAGCTTAAAGGGAAGATGGGAGACCCAGTACTTC
CASSLKGRWETQYF
>13|TRBV7-2|TRBD1|NA|TRBJ1-2
TGTGCCAGCAGCCCCCAGGACAGGGGGGGCTACACCTTC
CASSPQDRGGYTF
>14|TRBV5-1|TRBD1|many|TRBJ2-5
TGCGCCAGCAGCCCGGGACAGGGCCGTGAGACCCAGTACTTC
CASSPGQGRETQYF
>15|TRBV20-1|TRBD1|NA|TRBJ2-2
TGCAGTGCTAGACAGGGGGCCTCGAACACCGGGGAGCTGTTTTTT
CSARQGASNTGELFF
>17|TRBV4-3|NA|few|TRBJ2-1
TGCGCCAGCAGCCAGTGGCGCTTAAGGGGCTCCTACAATGAGCAGTTCTTC
CASSQWRLRGSYNEQFF
>16|TRBV11-2|NA|NA|TRBJ1-2
TGTGCCAGCAGCTTAGCACCGGGACTCCAAGGGTATGGCTACACCTTC
CASSLAPGLQGYGYTF
>18|TRBV6-1|NA|few|TRBJ1-4
TGTGCCAGCAAACTTCAGTCGGGAGTCCCTGCAACTAATGAAAAACTGTTTTTT
CASKLQSGVPATNEKLFF
>13|TRBV5-1|NA|NA|TRBJ2-2
TGCGCCAGCAGCTTGGCCCCCGAAAGGGAGCTGTTTTTT
CASSLAPERELFF
>15|TRBV6-4|NA|few|TRBJ2-1
TGTGCCAGCAGTGAATTTGGGGGCACGGGGAATGAGCAGTTCTTC
CASSEFGGTGNEQFF
>17|TRBV6-2/TRBV6-3|NA|many|TRBJ2-7
TGTGCCAGCAGTTCCGGACCGGGACAAACTATCTCCTACGAGCAGTACTTC
CASSSGPGQTISYEQYF
>16|TRBV7-9|NA|NA|TRBJ1-5
TGTGCCAGCAGCGACGGGGGCAGGGTGTTGGATCAGCCCCAGCATTTT
CASSDGGRVLDQPQHF
>13|TRBV10-2|TRBD1|NA|TRBJ1-2
TGCGCCAGCAGCCCGCAGGGGGCCCATGGCTACACCTTC
CASSPQGAHGYTF
>15|TRBV11-2|TRBD1|few|TRBJ2-2
TGTGCCAGCAGCTGGGACAGGTTAAACACCGGGGAGCTGTTTTTT
CASSWDRLNTGELFF
>15|TRBV7-2|NA|NA|TRBJ2-2
TGTGCCAGCAGCTTATTCGCAGGGGACACCGGGGAGCTGTTTTTT
CASSLFAGDTGELFF
>15|TRBV6-2/TRBV6-3|TRBD1|NA|TRBJ2-7
TGTGCCAGCAGTTACCAGGGACAGGGTTCCTACGAGCAGTACTTC
CASSYQGQGSYEQYF
>15|TRBV30|TRBD2|few|TRBJ2-1
TGTGCCTGGAGTACAGGACTAGCGCGAAACAATGAGCAGTTCTTC
CAWSTGLARNNEQFF
>15|TRBV7-2|TRBD2|NA|TRBJ2-7
TGTGCCAGCAGCAAAAACGGGGGGAGTGCTTACGAGCAGTACTTC
CASSKNGGSAYEQYF
>14|TRBV7-6|NA|NA|TRBJ2-7
TGTGCCAGCAGTTCGACTCCCCTCGACTCCGGGCAGTACTTC
CASSSTPLDSGQYF
>15|TRBV3-1|TRBD1|NA|TRBJ2-4
TGTGCCAGCAGCGGGGGGACAGGAACCAAAAACATTCAGTACTTC
CASSGGTGTKNIQYF
>15|TRBV11-2|TRBD2|NA|TRBJ2-3
TGTGCCAGCAGCCAGACTAGCGGGAGTTGGTATACGCAGTATTTT
CASSQTSGSWYTQYF
>14|TRBV7-8|NA|NA|TRBJ1-6
TGTGCCAGCGTAACATTCTCCTATAATTCACCCCTCCACTTT
CASVTFSYNSPLHF
>15|TRBV6-2/TRBV6-3|NA|NA|TRBJ1-2
TGTGCCAGCAGTTACTATCCGGGGTCGCGCGCTGGCTACACCTTC
CASSYYPGSRAGYTF
>14|TRBV5-6|NA|NA|TRBJ2-5
TGTGCCAGCAGCCAAGGACTGAGACAAGAGACCCAGTACTTC
CASSQGLRQETQYF
>18|TRBV4-2|TRBD2|NA|TRBJ2-3
TGTGCCAGCAGCCCCGGGACTAGCGGGGGCATTAACACAGATACGCAGTATTTT
CASSPGTSGGINTDTQYF
>16|TRBV5-1|TRBD1|few|TRBJ1-2
TGCGCCAGCAGCTTGGCTTCGCCGGGACAGGGAAGGGGCTACACCTTC
CASSLASPGQGRGYTF
>16|TRBV5-6|NA|NA|TRBJ2-7
TGTGCCAGCAGCTTGGCCTGGGGCACTGAGTTCTACGAGCAGTACTTC
CASSLAWGTEFYEQYF
>17|TRBV14|NA|few|TRBJ2-7
TGTGCCAGCAGCCAAGATCCTGTTTGGGACGGAACCTACGAGCAGTACTTC
CASSQDPVWDGTYEQYF
>15|TRBV5-1|NA|few|TRBJ2-5
TGCGCCAGCAGCGGATCACACAGGGAAGAAGAGACCCAGTACTTC
CASSGSHREEETQYF